Listed here is a single T cell receptor beta chain. Its target is not known. This record comes from a study of cytomegalovirus exposure and HLA in healthy donors. Notes on the study in general: Reports credit the classifier with highly specific, highly sensitive diagnosis of cytomegalovirus status.

This CDR3 comprises 19 residues. The V segment lost 3 bases and the J segment 1 base; nucleotides outside the gene matches: 18. Per the germline V gene, CDR1 is GTSNPN and CDR2 is SVGIG (reference sequence). Researchers ran the PCR with 60 Vbeta and 13 Jbeta primers. Clones were sequenced by immunoSEQ multiplex PCR, and TCRdb holds only the in-frame ones, with some missing. The listing contains over 100,000 clones. Sequencing was carried out using PBMCs. This receptor was obtained from a middle-aged woman in good health and CMV-seropositive. The chain uses TRBV30 and TRBJ2-5; 9 bases are shared with TRBD1. The CDR3: CAWRGQGWGQPILQETQYF. CDR3 nucleotides: TGTGCCTGGAGGGGACAGGGATGGGGGCAACCTATCCTCCAAGAGACCCAGTACTTC.